Each of the 29 T cell receptor beta chains below was sequenced from the same sample in a study of long-term antiretroviral therapy in people with HIV. Researchers ran immunoSEQ v3.0 at survey level. Sequenced by immunoSEQ multiplex PCR; TCRdb stores in-frame clones only, minus some. Of some 16,000 clones listed, around 96% were seen once; the top ten hold about 1.4%. Sequenced here: unsorted PBMCs, sampled approximately 11 years after starting antiretroviral therapy. The source of these receptors is a man aged 30 to 39 with HIV.

The rearrangement links TRBV5-1 to TRBJ1-1, with D perhaps TRBD1 (6 bases). From germline, CDR1 is SGHRS and CDR2 YFSETQ. CDR3 length equals 16 residues. V gave up 0 bases and J gave up 1 base, with 13 bases separating them. This chain's CDR3 is CASSLGPMGANTEAFF. Here the CDR3 DNA reads TGCGCCAGCAGCTTGGGACCAATGGGGGCGAACACTGAAGCTTTCTTT.

The rearrangement uses TRBV28 and TRBJ2-6, with D possibly TRBD1 on 5 matching bases. CDR3 length: 17 amino acids. The V gene lost 5 bases and the J gene lost 0 bases, with 14 bases spanning the gap. Germline V CDR1 and CDR2: MDHEN, SYDVKM. The CDR3 bases are TGTGCCAGCAGTCCCCTTCGACAGAGCTCTGGGGCCAACGTCCTGACTTTC. It yields the protein CASSPLRQSSGANVLTF.

The V call is TRBV28, the J call TRBJ2-5; D possibly corresponds to TRBD2 (7 bases). This CDR3 region has 15 residues. Per germline, CDR1 MDHEN and CDR2 SYDVKM. V was shortened by 4 bases and J by 6 bases, with 18 bases between the two germline ends. CDR3 coding DNA: TGTGCCAGCAGTTGGCCGGGGGGCGGGTTGAAGACCCAGTACTTC. It specifies CASSWPGGGLKTQYF. Filled out from reference TRBV28 and TRBJ2-5, the complete variable domain reads DVKVTQSSRYLVKRTGEKVFLECVQDMDHENMFWYRQDPGLGLRLIYFSYDVKMKEKGDIPEGYSVSREKKERFSLILESASTNQTSMYLCASSWPGGGLKTQYFGPGTRLLVL.

The chain couples TRBV28 to TRBJ2-2; D perhaps matches TRBD1 (5 bases). Per germline, CDR1 MDHEN and CDR2 SYDVKM. CDR3 length: 14 residues. Trimming took off 8 bases at V and 7 bases at J, with 17 bases between the two ends. CDR3 nucleotide sequence: TGTGCCAGCCTTGGGGCAGGGTGGAGCGGGGAGCTGTTTTTT. This codes for CASLGAGWSGELFF.

The chain couples TRBV5-6 to TRBJ2-6; D is unclear. Germline values: CDR1 SGHDT, CDR2 YYEEEE. The CDR3 has 15 amino acids. V lost 0 bases, J lost 0 bases, and 4 bases lay in between. CDR3 protein: CASSLAGSGANVLTF. CDR3 coding DNA: TGTGCCAGCAGCTTGGCTGGCTCTGGGGCCAACGTCCTGACTTTC.

This clone has only one observation. This chain connects TRBV9 to TRBJ2-3; a weak D match, TRBD1 (6 bases). CDR1 and CDR2 from the germline V gene are SGDLS and YYNGEE. V was pared by 0 bases and J by 0 bases, with 8 bases between. The CDR3 length is 15 residues. This CDR3 is CASSVGGLSTDTQYF. For the CDR3, the DNA is TGTGCCAGCAGCGTAGGGGGGCTTAGCACAGATACGCAGTATTTT.

The rearrangement links TRBV10-3 to TRBJ1-2; no firm D call. There are 11 residues in the CDR3. Per germline, CDR1 ENHRY and CDR2 SYGVKD. V lost 11 bases and J lost 7, with 14 bases in between. CDR3 coding DNA: TGTGCCTCCCGGGCAGGATTTGGCTACACCTTC. Amino acids: CASRAGFGYTF.

The chain uses TRBV19 and TRBJ2-7; D perhaps matches TRBD1 (5 bases). The ends were cut back, 0 bases at V and 5 bases at J, with 14 bases in the middle. This CDR3 has 15 residues. The germline CDR1 and CDR2 sequences are LNHDA and SQIVND (reference sequence). The CDR3 coding sequence is TGTGCCAGTAGTATAGATTGGGCAACAGGCGACGAGCAGTACTTC. This encodes CASSIDWATGDEQYF.

The chain employs TRBV7-2 and TRBJ2-5; TRBD2 agrees at 8 bases. Per the germline V gene, CDR1 is SGHTA and CDR2 is FQGNSA. This CDR3 spans 13 amino acids. V lost 5 bases and J lost 5; bases outside the gene matches: 4. The CDR3 is CASSLRGGETQYF. CDR3 DNA: TGTGCCAGCAGCCTACGGGGGGGGGAGACCCAGTACTTC.

The chain combines TRBV6-1 with TRBJ2-7; the match to TRBD2 covers 8 bases. The CDR3 contains 13 residues. Germline CDR1 and CDR2: MNHNS and SASEGT. The V and J ends lost 0 bases and 6 bases, in that order; junction bases with no gene match: 1. CDR3 region: CASSEARGGEQYV. As DNA, the CDR3 is TGTGCCAGCAGTGAAGCTCGGGGGGGCGAGCAGTACGTC.

V gene TRBV7-3 combines with J gene TRBJ2-3; perhaps TRBD2 as D (7 bases). Trimming cost V 5 bases and J 4 bases, with 13 bases left between them. The V gene's germline CDR1 is SGHTA and CDR2 FQGTGA. The length of the CDR3 is 14 residues. The CDR3 sequence: CASSSRGGADTQYF. The CDR3, as DNA: TGTGCCAGCAGCAGTAGGGGGGGCGCAGATACGCAGTATTTT.

The rearrangement joins TRBV7-3 to TRBJ2-2; a weak D match, TRBD2 (6 bases). The germline gives CDR1 SGHTA, CDR2 FQGTGA. Trimming left V 2 bases short and J 3 bases short, with 13 bases between. The CDR3 is made up of 16 amino acids. In DNA, the CDR3 is TGTGCCAGCAGCTTAGGAGGGCGGGGTTACACCGGGGAGCTGTTTTTT. As protein: CASSLGGRGYTGELFF.

This chain uses TRBV6-4 with TRBJ2-5, with D possibly matching TRBD2 (5 bases). The V end was cut by 5 bases, the J end by 2 bases, with 15 bases between. This CDR3 is built from 15 residues. Germline-derived CDR1 and CDR2 are MRHNA and SNTAGT. The CDR3, as DNA: TGTGCCAGCAGTCACGAAGCGGCCCCGCAAGAGACCCAGTACTTC. Translation gives CASSHEAAPQETQYF.

The V and J genes are TRBV4-2 and TRBJ2-1; the D is unclear. From germline, CDR1 is LGHNA and CDR2 YNFKEQ. V lost 1 base to trimming and J lost 4 bases, with 11 bases between them. This CDR3 is built from 15 residues. The CDR3 loop reads CASSQVPSPYNEQFF. The DNA for the CDR3 is TGTGCCAGCAGCCAAGTGCCTTCCCCGTACAATGAGCAGTTCTTC.

The genes are TRBV11-3 and TRBJ2-7, with TRBD1 matching over 11 bases. The germline CDR1 and CDR2 sequences are SGHNT and YENEEA. This CDR3 has 15 amino acids. Germline trimming cut 1 base from V and 4 bases from J; bases unmatched to any gene: 3. The CDR3 region has the DNA TGTGCCAGCAGCTTAGGAGGGACAGGGGGATACGAGCAGTACTTC. The encoded protein is CASSLGGTGGYEQYF.

The chain joins TRBV6-6 to TRBJ2-7; D tentatively fits TRBD1 or TRBD2 (5 bases each). V lost 2 bases and J lost 5, with 13 bases in between. The CDR3 loop spans 14 amino acids. Per germline, CDR1 MNHNY and CDR2 SVGAGI (reference sequence). The CDR3 loop reads CASSYLGTGDEQYF. CDR3 nucleotides: TGTGCCAGCAGTTACCTCGGGACGGGTGACGAGCAGTACTTC.

The V and J genes are TRBV7-3 and TRBJ2-1; D gene unclear. V was cut by 4 bases and J by 3 bases, with 13 bases left in between. The germline gives CDR1 SGHTA, CDR2 FQGTGA. The CDR3 sequence is 15 residues long. In DNA form, the CDR3 reads TGTGCCAGCAGCTCGGCCGCTTTAGACTACAATGAGCAGTTCTTC. Translated, it gives CASSSAALDYNEQFF.

The chain links TRBV7-8 to TRBJ2-7; D is tentatively TRBD1 or TRBD2 (5 bases each). Germline loops: CDR1 SGHVS, CDR2 FQNEAQ. The CDR3 is 14 amino acids. The germline V and J ends were trimmed by 1 base and 6 bases, with 13 bases remaining between them. The CDR3 region has the DNA TGTGCCAGCAGCTTAGTACCTGGGGGACGCGAGCAGTACGTC. Residues: CASSLVPGGREQYV.

V and J are TRBV2 and TRBJ1-5; no clear D gene. CDR3 length equals 13 residues. Per the germline V gene, CDR1 is SNHLY and CDR2 is FYNNEI. The V end lost 8 bases, the J end lost 5 bases, and 13 bases lay between the germline ends. The CDR3 nucleotides read TGTGCCAGCGCCCGGGGAGAATATCAGCCCCAGCATTTT. Residues: CASARGEYQPQHF.

V and J are TRBV6-4 and TRBJ2-3; D uncertain. The CDR3 sequence is 14 residues long. V lost 3 bases to trimming and J lost 4 bases, with 11 bases between them. Germline V CDR1 and CDR2: MRHNA, SNTAGT. The CDR3 loop is CASSDSATPDTQYF. CDR3 sequence (DNA): TGTGCCAGCAGTGATTCCGCTACCCCAGATACGCAGTATTTT.

The gene calls are TRBV2 and TRBJ2-5; D is unclear. In germline, CDR1 is SNHLY, CDR2 FYNNEI. V lost 3 bases, J lost 5 bases, and 10 bases lay in between. This CDR3 has 13 residues. The CDR3 DNA reads as TGTGCCAGCAGTGATCTGGGTGCCGAGACCCAGTACTTC. This codes for CASSDLGAETQYF.

V usage is TRBV30 and J usage is TRBJ1-3, with D possibly TRBD1 on 6 matching bases. The CDR3 runs to 15 residues. Germline CDR1 and CDR2: GTSNPN and SVGIG (reference sequence). Trimming pared 5 bases from V and 0 bases from J, leaving 14 bases between. The CDR3 sequence is CAWADRSFSGNTIYF. CDR3 bases: TGTGCCTGGGCTGACAGGTCCTTCTCTGGAAACACCATATATTTT.

The V gene is TRBV6-1, the J gene TRBJ2-5; tentative D call: TRBD2 (5 bases). Trimming took off 7 bases at V and 9 bases at J, with 18 bases between the two ends. CDR1 MNHNS and CDR2 SASEGT come from the germline V gene. The CDR3 is 13 residues long. The CDR3 coding sequence is TGTGCCAGCATTGAGGGCAGGCTGTGGGCCCAGTACTTC. Residues: CASIEGRLWAQYF.

This chain connects TRBV5-4 to TRBJ1-1, with a possible D match to TRBD1 (5 bases). Trimming shortened V by 3 bases and J by 4 bases, and 7 bases separated the two germline ends. The germline V gene has CDR1 SGHNT and CDR2 YYREEE (reference sequence). The CDR3 has 12 amino acids. The CDR3 DNA reads TGTGCCAGCAGCTGGGGGACCACTGAAGCTTTCTTT. Translated: CASSWGTTEAFF.

The chain has TRBV7-3 and TRBJ2-5; TRBD2 is a possible D gene (6 bases). Germline V gene sequence: CDR1 SGHTA, CDR2 FQGTGA. This CDR3 comprises 14 residues. Trimming pared 6 bases from V and 1 base from J, leaving 12 bases between. The CDR3: CASSSQGLQETQYF. The CDR3 coding sequence is TGTGCCAGCAGTAGCCAGGGACTCCAAGAGACCCAGTACTTC.

CDR3 sequence: CASSWGASGGYEQFF. For the CDR3, the DNA is TGTGCCAGCAGCTGGGGGGCTAGCGGGGGTTATGAGCAGTTCTTC. V usage is TRBV11-2 and J usage is TRBJ2-1; 10 bases map to TRBD2. CDR3 length equals 15 residues. V shed 4 bases, J shed 8 bases, and the junction held 8 bases outside the gene matches. Germline-derived CDR1 and CDR2 are SGHAT and FQNNGV.

J is TRBJ2-2 and V is TRBV7-9; maybe TRBD1 (7 bases). Deletions cut 5 bases from V and 7 bases from J, with 11 bases between. Germline-derived CDR1 and CDR2 are SEHNR and FQNEAQ (reference sequence). The CDR3 contains 13 residues. The CDR3 DNA reads as TGTGCCAGCAGCGCGGGACAGTACGGGGAGCTGTTTTTT. Protein sequence: CASSAGQYGELFF.

The chain joins TRBV28 to TRBJ1-2, with D possibly being TRBD1 (5 bases). Between the trimmed V and J ends, which lost 3 bases and 9 bases, there was a span of 17 bases. Germline CDR1 and CDR2: MDHEN and SYDVKM. The CDR3 sequence is 14 residues long. The CDR3 bases are TGTGCCAGCAGTTTGTCAACCGGGACGGGACGCTACACCTTC. Translation gives CASSLSTGTGRYTF.

This rearrangement joins TRBV5-4 to TRBJ1-4; D uncertain. There are 15 residues in the CDR3. V lost 1 base and J 7 bases, leaving 14 bases between the germline ends. Germline-derived CDR1 and CDR2 are SGHNT and YYREEE (reference sequence). CDR3: CASSLPGPTGEKLFF. The CDR3 coding sequence is TGTGCCAGCAGCTTGCCGGGCCCGACGGGTGAAAAACTGTTTTTT.